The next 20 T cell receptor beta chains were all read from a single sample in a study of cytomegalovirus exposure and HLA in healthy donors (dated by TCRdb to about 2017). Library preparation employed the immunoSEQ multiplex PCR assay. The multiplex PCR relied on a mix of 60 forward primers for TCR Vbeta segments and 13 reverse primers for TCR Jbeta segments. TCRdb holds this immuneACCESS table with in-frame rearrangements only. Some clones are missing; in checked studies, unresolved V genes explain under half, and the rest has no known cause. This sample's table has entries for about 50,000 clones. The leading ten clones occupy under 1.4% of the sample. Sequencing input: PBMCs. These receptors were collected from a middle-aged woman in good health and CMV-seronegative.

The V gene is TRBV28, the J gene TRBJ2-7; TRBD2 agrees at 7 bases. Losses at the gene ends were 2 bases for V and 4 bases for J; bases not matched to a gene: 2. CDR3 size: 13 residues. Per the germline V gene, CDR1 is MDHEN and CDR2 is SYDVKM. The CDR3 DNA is TGTGCCAGCAGTTTAGGGCGGGGGTACGAGCAGTACTTC. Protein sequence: CASSLGRGYEQYF.

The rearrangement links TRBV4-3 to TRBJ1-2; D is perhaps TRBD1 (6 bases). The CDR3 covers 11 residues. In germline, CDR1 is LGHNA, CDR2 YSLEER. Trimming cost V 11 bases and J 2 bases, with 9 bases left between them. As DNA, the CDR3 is TGCGCCGGAAGGGGGAACTATGGCTACACCTTC. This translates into CAGRGNYGYTF.

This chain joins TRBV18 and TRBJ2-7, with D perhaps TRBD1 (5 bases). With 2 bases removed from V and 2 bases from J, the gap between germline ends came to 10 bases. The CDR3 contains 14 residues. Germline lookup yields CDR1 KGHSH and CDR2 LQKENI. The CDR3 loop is CASSPGASAYEQYF. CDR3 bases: TGTGCCAGCTCACCAGGGGCGAGCGCCTACGAGCAGTACTTC.

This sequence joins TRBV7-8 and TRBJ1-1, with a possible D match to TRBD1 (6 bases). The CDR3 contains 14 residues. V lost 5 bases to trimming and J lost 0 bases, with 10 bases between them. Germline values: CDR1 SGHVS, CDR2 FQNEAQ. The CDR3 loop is CASSTQGLNTEAFF. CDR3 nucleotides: TGTGCCAGCAGCACACAGGGCCTGAACACTGAAGCTTTCTTT.

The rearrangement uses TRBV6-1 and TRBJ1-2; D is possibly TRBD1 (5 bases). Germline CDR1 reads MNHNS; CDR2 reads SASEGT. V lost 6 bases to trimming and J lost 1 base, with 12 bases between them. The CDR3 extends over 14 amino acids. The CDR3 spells CASRGRGDNYGYTF. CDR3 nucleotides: TGTGCCAGCAGGGGGCGAGGAGATAACTATGGCTACACCTTC.

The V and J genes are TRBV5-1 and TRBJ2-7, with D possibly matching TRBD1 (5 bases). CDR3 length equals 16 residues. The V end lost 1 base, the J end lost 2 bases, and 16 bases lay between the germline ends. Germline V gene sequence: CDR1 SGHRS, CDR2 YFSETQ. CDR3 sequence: CASSLFPLTATYEQYF. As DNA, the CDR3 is TGCGCCAGCAGCTTGTTCCCCTTGACAGCGACCTACGAGCAGTACTTC.

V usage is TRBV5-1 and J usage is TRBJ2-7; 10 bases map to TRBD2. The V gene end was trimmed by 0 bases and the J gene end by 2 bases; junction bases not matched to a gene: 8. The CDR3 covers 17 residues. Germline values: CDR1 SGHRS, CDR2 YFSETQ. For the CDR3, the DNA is TGCGCCAGCAGCTTGGGGGCTAGCGGGAGTTCGACCTACGAGCAGTACTTC. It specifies CASSLGASGSSTYEQYF.

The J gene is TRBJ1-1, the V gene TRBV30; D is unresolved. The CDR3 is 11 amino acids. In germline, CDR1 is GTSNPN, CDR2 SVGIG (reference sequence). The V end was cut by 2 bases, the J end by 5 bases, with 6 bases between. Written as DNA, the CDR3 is TGTGCCTGGAGTTATTTTACTGAAGCTTTCTTT. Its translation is CAWSYFTEAFF.

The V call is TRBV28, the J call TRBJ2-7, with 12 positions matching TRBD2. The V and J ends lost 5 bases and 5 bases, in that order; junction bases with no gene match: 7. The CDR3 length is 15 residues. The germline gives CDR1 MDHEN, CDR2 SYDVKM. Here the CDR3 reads CASSQRASGRDEQYF. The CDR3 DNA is TGTGCCAGCAGTCAAAGGGCTAGCGGGAGGGACGAGCAGTACTTC.

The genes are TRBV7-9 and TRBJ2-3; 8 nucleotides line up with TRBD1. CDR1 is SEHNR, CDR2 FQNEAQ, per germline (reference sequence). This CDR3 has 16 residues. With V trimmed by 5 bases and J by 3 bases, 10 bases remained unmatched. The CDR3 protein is CASSPLDRGVTDTQYF. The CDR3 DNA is TGTGCCAGCAGCCCTTTAGACAGGGGAGTTACAGATACGCAGTATTTT.

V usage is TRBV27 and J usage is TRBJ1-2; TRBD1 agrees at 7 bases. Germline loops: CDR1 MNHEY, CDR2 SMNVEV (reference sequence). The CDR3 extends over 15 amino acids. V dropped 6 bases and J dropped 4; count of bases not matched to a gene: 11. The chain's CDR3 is CASRPRTGLSYGYTF. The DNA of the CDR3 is TGTGCCAGCAGACCTCGGACAGGCCTTAGCTATGGCTACACCTTC.

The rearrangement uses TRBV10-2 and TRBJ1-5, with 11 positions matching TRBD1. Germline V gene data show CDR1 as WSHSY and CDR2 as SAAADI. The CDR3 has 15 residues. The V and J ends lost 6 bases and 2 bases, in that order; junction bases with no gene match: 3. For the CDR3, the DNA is TGCGCCAGCAGACCGGGACAGGGGGGCAATCAGCCCCAGCATTTT. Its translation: CASRPGQGGNQPQHF.

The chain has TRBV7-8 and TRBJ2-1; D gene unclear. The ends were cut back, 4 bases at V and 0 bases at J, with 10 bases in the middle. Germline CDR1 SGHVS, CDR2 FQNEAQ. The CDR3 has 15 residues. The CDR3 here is CASSWAPSSYNEQFF. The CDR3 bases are TGTGCCAGCAGCTGGGCGCCCAGCTCCTACAATGAGCAGTTCTTC.

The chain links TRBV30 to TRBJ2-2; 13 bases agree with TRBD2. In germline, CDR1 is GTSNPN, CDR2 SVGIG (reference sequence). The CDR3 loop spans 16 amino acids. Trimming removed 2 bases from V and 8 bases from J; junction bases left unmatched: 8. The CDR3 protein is CAWSFGLAGAAGELFF. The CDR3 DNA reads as TGTGCCTGGAGTTTTGGACTAGCGGGAGCTGCGGGGGAGCTGTTTTTT.

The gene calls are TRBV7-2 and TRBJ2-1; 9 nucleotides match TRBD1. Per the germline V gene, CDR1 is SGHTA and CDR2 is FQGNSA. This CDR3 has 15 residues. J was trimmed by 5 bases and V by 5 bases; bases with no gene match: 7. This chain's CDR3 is CASSINRGRNNEQFF. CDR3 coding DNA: TGTGCCAGCAGCATAAACAGGGGGCGCAACAATGAGCAGTTCTTC.

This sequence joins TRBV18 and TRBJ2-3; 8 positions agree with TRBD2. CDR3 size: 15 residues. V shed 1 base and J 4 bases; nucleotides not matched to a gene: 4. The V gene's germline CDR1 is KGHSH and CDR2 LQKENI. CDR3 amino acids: CASSPQREMSDTQYF. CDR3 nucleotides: TGTGCCAGCTCACCACAGCGGGAGATGTCAGATACGCAGTATTTT.

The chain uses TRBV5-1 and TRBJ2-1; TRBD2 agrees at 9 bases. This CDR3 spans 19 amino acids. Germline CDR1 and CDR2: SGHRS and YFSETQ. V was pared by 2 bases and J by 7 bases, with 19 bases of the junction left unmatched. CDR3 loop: CASSLSSRVTSGPKNEQFF. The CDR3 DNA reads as TGCGCCAGCAGCTTATCAAGTCGAGTGACTAGCGGTCCTAAGAATGAGCAGTTCTTC.

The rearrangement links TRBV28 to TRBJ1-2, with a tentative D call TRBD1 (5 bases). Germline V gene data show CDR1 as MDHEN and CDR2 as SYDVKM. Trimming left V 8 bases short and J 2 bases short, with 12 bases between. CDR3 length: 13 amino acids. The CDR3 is CASSGPLNYGYTF. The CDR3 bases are TGTGCCAGCTCAGGGCCCTTAAACTATGGCTACACCTTC.

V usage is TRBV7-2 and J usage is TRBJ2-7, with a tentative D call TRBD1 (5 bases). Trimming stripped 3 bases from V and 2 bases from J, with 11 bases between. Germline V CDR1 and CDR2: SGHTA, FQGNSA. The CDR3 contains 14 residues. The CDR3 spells CASSLRQSAYEQYF. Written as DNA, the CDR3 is TGTGCCAGCAGCTTGAGACAGAGCGCCTACGAGCAGTACTTC.

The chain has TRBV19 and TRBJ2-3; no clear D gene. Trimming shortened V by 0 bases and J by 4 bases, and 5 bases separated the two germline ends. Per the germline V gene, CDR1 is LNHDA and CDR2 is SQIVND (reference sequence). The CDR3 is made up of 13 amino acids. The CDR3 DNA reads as TGTGCCAGTAGTATAGATCCTTCAGATACGCAGTATTTT. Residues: CASSIDPSDTQYF.